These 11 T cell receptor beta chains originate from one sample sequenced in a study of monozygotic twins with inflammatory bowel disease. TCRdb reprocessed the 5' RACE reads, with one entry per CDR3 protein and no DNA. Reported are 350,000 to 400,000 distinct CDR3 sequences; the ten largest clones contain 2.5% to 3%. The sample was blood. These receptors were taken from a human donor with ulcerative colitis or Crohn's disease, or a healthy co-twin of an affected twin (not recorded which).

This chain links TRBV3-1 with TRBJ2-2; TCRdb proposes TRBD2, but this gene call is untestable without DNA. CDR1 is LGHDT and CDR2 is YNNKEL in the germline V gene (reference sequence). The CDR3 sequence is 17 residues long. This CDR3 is CASNPLRGAPNTGELFF.

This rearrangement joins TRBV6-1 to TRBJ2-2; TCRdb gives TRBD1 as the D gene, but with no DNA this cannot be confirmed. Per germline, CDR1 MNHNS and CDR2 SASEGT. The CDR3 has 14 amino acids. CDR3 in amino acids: CASRGPPDAGELFF.

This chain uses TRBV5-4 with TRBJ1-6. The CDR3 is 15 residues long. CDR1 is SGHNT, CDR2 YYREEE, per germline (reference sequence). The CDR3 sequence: CASSLGQGLNSPLHF.

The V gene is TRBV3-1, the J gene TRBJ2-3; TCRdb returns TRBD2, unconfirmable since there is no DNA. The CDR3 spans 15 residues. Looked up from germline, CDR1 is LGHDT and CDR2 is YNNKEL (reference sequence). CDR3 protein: CASKGEGQGTDTQYF.

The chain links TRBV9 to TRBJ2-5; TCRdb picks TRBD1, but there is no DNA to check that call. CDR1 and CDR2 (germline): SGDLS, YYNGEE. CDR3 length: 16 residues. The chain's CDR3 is CASSVEIGGFQETQYF.

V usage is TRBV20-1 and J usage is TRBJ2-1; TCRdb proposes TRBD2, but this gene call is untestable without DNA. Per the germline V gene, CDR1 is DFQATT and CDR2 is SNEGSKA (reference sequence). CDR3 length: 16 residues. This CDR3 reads CSARELGRGGYNEQFF.

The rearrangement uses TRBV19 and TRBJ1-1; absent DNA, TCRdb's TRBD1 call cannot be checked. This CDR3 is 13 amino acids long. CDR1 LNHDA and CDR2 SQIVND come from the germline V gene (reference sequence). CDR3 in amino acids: CATTLTRYTEAFF. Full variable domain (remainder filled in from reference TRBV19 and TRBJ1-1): DGGITQSPKYLFRKEGQNVTLSCEQNLNHDAMYWYRQDPGQGLRLIYYSQIVNDFQKGDIAEGYSVSREKKESFPLTVTSAQKNPTAFYLCATTLTRYTEAFFGQGTRLTVV.

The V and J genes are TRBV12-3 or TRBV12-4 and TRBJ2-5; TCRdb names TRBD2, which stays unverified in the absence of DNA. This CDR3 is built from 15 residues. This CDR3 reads CASRRTSGGIETQYF.

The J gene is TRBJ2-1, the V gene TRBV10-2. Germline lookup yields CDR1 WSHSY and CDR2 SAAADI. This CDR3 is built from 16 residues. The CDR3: CASSENFRLTVNEQFF.

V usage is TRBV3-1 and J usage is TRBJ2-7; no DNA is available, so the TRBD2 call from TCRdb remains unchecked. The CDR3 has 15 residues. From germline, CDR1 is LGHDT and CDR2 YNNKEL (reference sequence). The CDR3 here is CASSRPSGGFLEQYF.

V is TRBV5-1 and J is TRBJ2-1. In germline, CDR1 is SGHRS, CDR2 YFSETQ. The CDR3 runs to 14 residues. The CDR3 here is CASRKTSSYNEQFF.